Each of the 23 T cell receptor beta chains below was sequenced from the same sample in a study of cytomegalovirus exposure and HLA in healthy donors (dated by TCRdb to about 2017). The receptor library was made with the immunoSEQ multiplex PCR assay. For the multiplex PCR, a mixture combining 60 forward primers for TCR Vbeta segments and 13 reverse primers for TCR Jbeta segments was used. Here the immuneACCESS table is served through TCRdb, limited to in-frame sequences with V and J called. Missing clones are a known gap in these copies; in checked studies unresolved V genes cover under half, and the rest lacks a known reason. Present in this sample are around 65,000 clones, around 74% of which were seen just once. The top ten hold roughly 7.4% of the sample. Sample: PBMCs. The receptor set was obtained from a young woman in good health and CMV-seropositive.

The chain couples TRBV5-6 to TRBJ2-2, with TRBD1 matching 7 bases. Germline V gives CDR1 SGHDT, CDR2 YYEEEE. V gave up 5 bases and J gave up 1 base; unmatched junction bases: 5. CDR3 length: 15 amino acids. The CDR3 DNA sequence: TGTGCCAGCAGAAGAACAGGGGTGAACACCGGGGAGCTGTTTTTT. It is translated as CASRRTGVNTGELFF.

This chain connects TRBV2 to TRBJ2-1, with 7 nucleotides matching TRBD1. Looked up from germline, CDR1 is SNHLY and CDR2 is FYNNEI. The V and J ends lost 10 bases and 6 bases, in that order; junction bases with no gene match: 12. The CDR3 length is 14 residues. Here the CDR3 reads CATGNRGVGNEQFF. In DNA form, the CDR3 reads TGTGCCACCGGAAACAGGGGAGTGGGCAATGAGCAGTTCTTC.

The CDR3 DNA reads as TGTGCCAGCAGTCAGGACAGTAACACCGGGGAGCTGTTTTTT. Its protein product is CASSQDSNTGELFF. The gene calls are TRBV2 and TRBJ2-2, with D perhaps TRBD1 (6 bases). The CDR3 spans 14 residues. V shed 5 bases and J shed 2 bases, with 9 bases lying between them. The germline CDR1 and CDR2 sequences are SNHLY and FYNNEI.

This chain connects TRBV7-2 to TRBJ2-5, with D maybe TRBD1 (6 bases). Germline CDR1 reads SGHTA; CDR2 reads FQGNSA. This CDR3 comprises 15 residues. Trimming removed 5 bases from V and 1 base from J, with 14 bases in between. CDR3 protein: CASSLPLGGQETQYF. The CDR3 DNA sequence: TGTGCCAGCAGCCTCCCCCTAGGGGGCCAAGAGACCCAGTACTTC.

The chain has TRBV11-3 and TRBJ2-1, with 7 bases lining up with TRBD1. This CDR3 contains 16 residues. Trimming removed 1 base from V and 2 bases from J; junction bases left unmatched: 5. From germline, CDR1 is SGHNT and CDR2 YENEEA. The CDR3 sequence is CASSLGEGGTYNEQFF. CDR3 in DNA: TGTGCCAGCAGCTTAGGGGAAGGGGGCACCTACAATGAGCAGTTCTTC.

V and J are TRBV28 and TRBJ2-7; 7 bases match TRBD2. CDR3 size: 20 residues. Germline loops: CDR1 MDHEN, CDR2 SYDVKM. After removal of 4 bases from V and 1 base from J, the junction contained 22 bases not matched to a gene. The CDR3 reads CASSYAPPSMRGGISYEQYF. CDR3 bases: TGTGCCAGCAGTTATGCACCGCCCTCCATGCGGGGAGGGATTTCCTACGAGCAGTACTTC.

The chain is built from TRBV6-5 and TRBJ2-4; 7 bases are shared with TRBD1. Trimming cost V 6 bases and J 4 bases; bases outside gene matches: 9. Germline lookup yields CDR1 MNHEY and CDR2 SVGAGI. The CDR3 length is 15 residues. CDR3 amino acids: CASRPIDRVKNIQYF. Written as DNA, the CDR3 is TGTGCCAGCAGACCGATCGACAGGGTGAAAAACATTCAGTACTTC.

This clone was observed a single time. The J gene is TRBJ2-7, the V gene TRBV11-2; possibly TRBD2 for D (6 bases). Trimming pared 1 base from V and 2 bases from J, leaving 12 bases between. The CDR3 has 15 amino acids. Germline V gene lookup returns CDR1 SGHAT and CDR2 FQNNGV. The CDR3 DNA reads as TGTGCCAGCAGCTTAGGGAGGGGCGATACCTACGAGCAGTACTTC. As protein: CASSLGRGDTYEQYF.

V usage is TRBV5-6 and J usage is TRBJ1-5; no definite D call. The CDR3 contains 18 residues. With 1 base removed from V and 0 bases from J, the gap between germline ends came to 17 bases. Germline V CDR1 and CDR2: SGHDT, YYEEEE. The CDR3 DNA follows: TGTGCCAGCAGCTTGCGGGGAGTAAACATAATTAGCAATCAGCCCCAGCATTTT. Its translation: CASSLRGVNIISNQPQHF.

Worth noting for this clone: At one end the junction does not follow the germline gene, possibly because of a read error. The J gene is TRBJ2-1, the V gene TRBV7-7; D ambiguous. In germline, CDR1 is SSHAT, CDR2 FNYEAQ (reference sequence). The CDR3 length is 15 residues. The CDR3 region has the DNA TGTGCTAGCAGCGTGGGCCCGACCGGCTACAATGAGCAGTTCTTC. Its protein is CASSVGPTGYNEQFF. Filled out from reference TRBV7-7 and TRBJ2-1, the complete variable domain reads GAGVSQSPRYKVTKRGQDVTLRCDPISSHATLYWYQQALGQGPEFLTYFNYEAQPDKSGLPSDRFSAERPEGSISTLTIQRTEQRDSAMYRCASSVGPTGYNEQFFGPGTRLTVL.

Regarding this clone: At one of its ends the junction is not consistent with the germline gene, which may arise from a read error. CDR3 in amino acids: CASSQDQGGGNIRYF. The CDR3 coding sequence is TGTGCCAGCAGCCAAGATCAGGGGGGAGGAAACATTCGGTACTTC. The chain has TRBV4-2 and TRBJ2-4; a possible D gene is TRBD1 (7 bases). Germline values: CDR1 LGHNA, CDR2 YNFKEQ. The CDR3 has 15 amino acids.

V is TRBV9 and J is TRBJ2-1; TRBD2 agrees at 11 bases. Looked up from germline, CDR1 is SGDLS and CDR2 is YYNGEE. This CDR3 comprises 16 residues. V shed 2 bases and J 9 bases; nucleotides not matched to a gene: 10. CDR3 loop: CASSVATSGKVGEQFF. DNA of the CDR3: TGTGCCAGCAGCGTCGCGACTAGCGGGAAGGTGGGTGAGCAGTTCTTC.

The chain couples TRBV4-1 to TRBJ2-5; 9 nucleotides align to TRBD2. The CDR3 length is 16 residues. Germline V CDR1 and CDR2: MGHRA, YSYEKL. Trimming took 4 bases from V and 5 from J; bases not matched to a gene: 11. In DNA form, the CDR3 reads TGCGCCAGCAGCCCTTGGCGGGAGGCGGGAGGGGAGACCCAGTACTTC. As protein: CASSPWREAGGETQYF.

The V and J genes are TRBV29-1 and TRBJ2-3; D call uncertain. CDR1 is SQVTM, CDR2 ANQGSEA, per germline. This CDR3 has 12 amino acids. V lost 2 bases and J lost 1, with 4 bases in between. This chain's CDR3 is CSVETGTDTQYF. The CDR3 bases are TGCAGCGTTGAAACGGGCACAGATACGCAGTATTTT.

This chain joins TRBV4-3 and TRBJ2-2; 11 nucleotides align to TRBD2. CDR3 size: 16 residues. The V gene end was trimmed by 0 bases and the J gene end by 3 bases; junction bases not matched to a gene: 0. CDR1 and CDR2 (germline): LGHNA, YSLEER. Written as DNA, the CDR3 is TGCGCCAGCAGCCAAGAACTAGCGGGAGACACCGGGGAGCTGTTTTTT. It encodes CASSQELAGDTGELFF.

In its sample, this clone was seen once. The chain combines TRBV12-2 with TRBJ2-1; the tabulated D call, TRBD1, remains unverified against the DNA. TRBV12-2 is an annotated pseudogene. The length of the CDR3 is 17 residues. In DNA form, the CDR3 reads TGTGCAAGTCGCTTAGTACCGGGACATGGCTCCTACAATGAGCAGTTCTTC. This codes for CASRLVPGHGSYNEQFF.

The chain couples TRBV29-1 to TRBJ2-7; D is perhaps TRBD1 (7 bases). Germline-derived CDR1 and CDR2 are SQVTM and ANQGSEA. V gave up 4 bases and J gave up 4 bases, with 23 bases separating them. This CDR3 comprises 16 residues. The CDR3 nucleotides read TGCAGCGTTGGACAGGGAGACCCTAGGGGGGAGTACGAGCAGTACTTC. Translation: CSVGQGDPRGEYEQYF.

This clone was recorded once. The DNA of the CDR3 is TGTGCCAGCAGCGTCGACAGGTTAGCCTACGAGCAGTACTTC. Protein sequence: CASSVDRLAYEQYF. This chain uses TRBV7-2 with TRBJ2-7, with a possible D match to TRBD1 (6 bases). The V end lost 5 bases, the J end lost 2 bases, and 13 bases lay between the germline ends. Per germline, CDR1 SGHTA and CDR2 FQGNSA. The CDR3 covers 14 residues.

The chain employs TRBV4-1 and TRBJ1-2; no firm D call. The CDR3 runs to 17 residues. With 4 bases removed from V and 4 bases from J, the gap between germline ends came to 22 bases. From germline, CDR1 is MGHRA and CDR2 YSYEKL. CDR3 bases: TGCGCCAGCAGCCCTGCGGGCTACGAGGTCAGCGTCTATGGCTACACCTTC. It translates to CASSPAGYEVSVYGYTF.

The chain recombines TRBV6-1 with TRBJ1-5; 8 nucleotides align to TRBD1. There are 14 residues in the CDR3. CDR1 MNHNS and CDR2 SASEGT come from the germline V gene. V dropped 6 bases and J dropped 7; count of bases not matched to a gene: 8. CDR3 loop: CASRPGQARQPQHF. DNA for the CDR3: TGTGCCAGCAGGCCGGGACAGGCACGCCAGCCCCAGCATTTT.

The V call is TRBV10-3, the J call TRBJ1-1; TRBD1 aligns across 8 bases. Germline CDR1 reads ENHRY; CDR2 reads SYGVKD. The CDR3 is made up of 15 amino acids. V shed 4 bases and J 5 bases; nucleotides not matched to a gene: 9. CDR3 nucleotides: TGTGCCATCAGTGCAGGGGGCGCTGGAAGAACTGAAGCTTTCTTT. As protein: CAISAGGAGRTEAFF.

The V gene is TRBV19, the J gene TRBJ2-1, with 9 bases fitting TRBD2. Trimming at V came to 7 bases and at J to 0 bases, leaving 4 bases not matched to a gene. The germline CDR1 and CDR2 sequences are LNHDA and SQIVND (reference sequence). The CDR3 runs 15 residues. CDR3 in amino acids: CASKLAGRSYNEQFF. For the CDR3, the DNA is TGTGCCAGTAAACTAGCGGGCCGCTCCTACAATGAGCAGTTCTTC.

The gene calls are TRBV7-3 and TRBJ1-2; 8 nucleotides agree with TRBD1. The V gene's germline CDR1 is SGHTA and CDR2 FQGTGA. J lost 4 bases, V lost 3 bases, and 7 bases had no gene match. The CDR3 is 15 residues long. In DNA, the CDR3 is TGTGCCAGCAGCTTGGACAGGGCGTCGGGCTATGGCTACACCTTC. Translated: CASSLDRASGYGYTF.